These T cell receptor beta chains were read from a single sample in a study of T cell responses to AZD1222 COVID-19 vaccine. Libraries were prepared by immunoSEQ multiplex PCR; TCRdb keeps only in-frame clonotypes and omits some of them. This table has about 160,000 clones, 70% to 90% appearing once. The input for sequencing was peripheral blood, taken 28 days after the second AZD1222 dose. The receptors were sampled from an adult who received the AZD1222 COVID-19 vaccine. Both conserved end residues are part of each CDR3. D genes are given only for firm matches. Clone size appears in some rows only: once, few, many, or a class for an expanded clone.

d_gene	abundance	v_gene	j_gene	CDR3nt	CDR3aa
NA	NA	TRBV6-5	TRBJ1-1	TGTGCCAGCAGTTACCGGGGGACCAACACTGAAGCTTTCTTT	CASSYRGTNTEAFF
TRBD1	NA	TRBV18	TRBJ2-1	TGTGCCACCTACCGGGACAGGGAATCCAATGAGCAGTTCTTC	CATYRDRESNEQFF
NA	NA	TRBV6-6	TRBJ2-7	TGTGCCAGCAGGAACACAGCCGGGGGCTACGAGCAGTACTTC	CASRNTAGGYEQYF
TRBD1	NA	TRBV4-3	TRBJ2-7	TGCGCCAGCAGCCTAGGTGAGGTTCCAGGGACAGGGGCCTACGAGCAGTACTTC	CASSLGEVPGTGAYEQYF
NA	once	TRBV27	TRBJ1-1	TGTGCCAGCAGCCACCCGAGGAGGGGGGTCATGAACACTGAAGCTTTCTTT	CASSHPRRGVMNTEAFF
NA	NA	TRBV28	TRBJ1-1	TGTGCCAGCAGTTTAGGGGTTGCAACTGAAGCTTTCTTT	CASSLGVATEAFF
NA	NA	TRBV12-3/TRBV12-4	TRBJ1-2	TGTGCCAGCAGCCCCGGGCAGATTTATGGCTACACCTTC	CASSPGQIYGYTF
NA	NA	TRBV6-6	TRBJ2-5	TGTGCCAGCAGTTACCCCTTGCGGACCCAAGAGACCCAGTACTTC	CASSYPLRTQETQYF
NA	NA	TRBV30	TRBJ1-2	TGTGCCTGGAAAGGAGAGGGTTTGGATGGCTACACCTTC	CAWKGEGLDGYTF
TRBD1	NA	TRBV18	TRBJ1-1	TGTGCCAGCTCACCTCCGACAGGGGCGGACACTGAAGCTTTCTTT	CASSPPTGADTEAFF
TRBD1	NA	TRBV19	TRBJ2-7	TGTGCCAGTAGTATCCAGGGGGAACCTTACGAGCAGTACTTC	CASSIQGEPYEQYF
TRBD1	NA	TRBV19	TRBJ2-5	TGTGCCAGTAGTCAGGGGGATGGAGAGACCCAGTACTTC	CASSQGDGETQYF
TRBD1	NA	TRBV7-2	TRBJ2-1	TGTGCCAGCAGCTTTGCCGGGACAGGGCACAATGAGCAGTTCTTC	CASSFAGTGHNEQFF
NA	NA	TRBV2	TRBJ2-7	TGTGCCAGCACCCGGGACCCATTCTACGAGCAGTACTTC	CASTRDPFYEQYF
NA	NA	TRBV30	TRBJ1-1	TGTGCCTGGAGTGTTCCCACGCTGAACACTGAAGCTTTCTTT	CAWSVPTLNTEAFF
NA	NA	TRBV7-2	TRBJ1-2	TGTGCCAGCAGCTCGACAGCCCCCGGGCCCTATGGCTACACCTTC	CASSSTAPGPYGYTF
NA	NA	TRBV2	TRBJ1-1	TGTGCCAGCAAGGAGGGCATGAACACTGAAGCTTTCTTT	CASKEGMNTEAFF